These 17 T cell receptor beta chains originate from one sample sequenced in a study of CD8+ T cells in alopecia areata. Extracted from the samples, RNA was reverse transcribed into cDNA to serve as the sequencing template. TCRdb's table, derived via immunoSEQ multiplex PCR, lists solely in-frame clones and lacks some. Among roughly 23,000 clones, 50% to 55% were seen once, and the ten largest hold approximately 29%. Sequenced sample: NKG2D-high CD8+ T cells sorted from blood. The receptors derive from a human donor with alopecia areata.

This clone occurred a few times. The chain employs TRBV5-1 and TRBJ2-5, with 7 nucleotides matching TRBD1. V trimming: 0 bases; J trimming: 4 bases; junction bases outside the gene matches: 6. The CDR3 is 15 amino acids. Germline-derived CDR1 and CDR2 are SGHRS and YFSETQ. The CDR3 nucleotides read TGCGCCAGCAGCTTGGACAGGGGAAGGGGAGAGACCCAGTACTTC. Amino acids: CASSLDRGRGETQYF.

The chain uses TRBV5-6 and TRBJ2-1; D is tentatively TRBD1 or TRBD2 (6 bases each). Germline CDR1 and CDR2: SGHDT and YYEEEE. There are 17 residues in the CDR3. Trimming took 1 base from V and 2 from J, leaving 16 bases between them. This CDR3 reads CASSLSRGPDPYNEQFF. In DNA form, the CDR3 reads TGTGCCAGCAGCTTGTCTCGGGGGCCAGACCCCTACAATGAGCAGTTCTTC.

In DNA, the CDR3 is TGTGCCTGGAGTGTTGGGGGATCTGAAGCTTTCTTT. This encodes CAWSVGGSEAFF. This chain connects TRBV30 to TRBJ1-1; TRBD1 might be the D (5 bases). The CDR3 extends over 12 amino acids. Germline V gives CDR1 GTSNPN, CDR2 SVGIG (reference sequence). V was shortened by 0 bases and J by 6 bases, with 8 bases between the two germline ends.

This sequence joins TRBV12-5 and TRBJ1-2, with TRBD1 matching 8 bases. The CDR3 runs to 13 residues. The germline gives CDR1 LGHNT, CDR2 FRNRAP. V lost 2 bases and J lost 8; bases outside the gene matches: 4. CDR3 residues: CASGLQGANGYTF. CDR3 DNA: TGTGCTAGTGGTTTGCAGGGGGCAAACGGCTACACCTTC.

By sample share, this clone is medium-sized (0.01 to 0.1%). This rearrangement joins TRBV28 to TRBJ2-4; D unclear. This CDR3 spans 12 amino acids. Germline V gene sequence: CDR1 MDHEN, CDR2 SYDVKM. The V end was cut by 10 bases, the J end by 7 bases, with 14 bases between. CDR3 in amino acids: CAIGEWSNIQYF. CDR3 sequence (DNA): TGTGCCATCGGAGAATGGTCCAACATTCAGTACTTC.

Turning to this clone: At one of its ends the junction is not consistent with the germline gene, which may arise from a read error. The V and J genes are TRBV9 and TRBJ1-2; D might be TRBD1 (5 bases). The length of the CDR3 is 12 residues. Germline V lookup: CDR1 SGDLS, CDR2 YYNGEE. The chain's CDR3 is CASSSGLPFLSF. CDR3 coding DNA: TGTGCCAGCAGCTCGGGACTACCCTTTCTCTCCTTC.

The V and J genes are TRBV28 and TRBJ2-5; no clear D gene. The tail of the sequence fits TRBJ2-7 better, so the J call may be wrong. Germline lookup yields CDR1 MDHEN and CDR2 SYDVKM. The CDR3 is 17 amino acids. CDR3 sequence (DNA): TGTGCCAGCAGCCCCGTGTGGGTGGGCCCTAGCTCCTACGAGCAGTACTTC. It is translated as CASSPVWVGPSSYEQYF.

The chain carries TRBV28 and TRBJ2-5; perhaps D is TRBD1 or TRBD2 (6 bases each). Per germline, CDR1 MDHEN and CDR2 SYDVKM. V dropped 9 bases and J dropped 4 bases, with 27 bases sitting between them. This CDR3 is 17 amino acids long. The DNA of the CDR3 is TGTGCCAGTAGGGGGTCACGGGACTTCCAACGGTCAGAGACCCAGTACTTC. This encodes CASRGSRDFQRSETQYF.

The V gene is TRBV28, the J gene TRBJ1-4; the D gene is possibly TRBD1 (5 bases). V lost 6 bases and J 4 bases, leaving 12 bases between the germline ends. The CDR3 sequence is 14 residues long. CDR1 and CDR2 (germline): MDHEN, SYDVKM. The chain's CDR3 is CASRAEQVNEKLFF. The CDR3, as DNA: TGTGCCAGCAGAGCGGAACAGGTTAATGAAAAACTGTTTTTT.

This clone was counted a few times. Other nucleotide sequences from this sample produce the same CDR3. DNA of the CDR3: TGTGCCAGCAGTACAGGGCCAGATACGCAGTATTTT. The encoded protein is CASSTGPDTQYF. V and J are TRBV28 and TRBJ2-3, with D perhaps TRBD1 (6 bases). The ends were cut back, 5 bases at V and 4 bases at J, with 7 bases in the middle. The CDR3 contains 12 residues. Germline CDR1 MDHEN, CDR2 SYDVKM.

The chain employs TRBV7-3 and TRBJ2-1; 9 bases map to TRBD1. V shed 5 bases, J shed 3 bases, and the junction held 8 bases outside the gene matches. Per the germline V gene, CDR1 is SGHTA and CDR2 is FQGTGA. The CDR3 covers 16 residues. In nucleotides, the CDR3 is TGTGCCAGCAGCCCGCAACAGGGGGCCAACTACAATGAGCAGTTCTTC. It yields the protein CASSPQQGANYNEQFF.

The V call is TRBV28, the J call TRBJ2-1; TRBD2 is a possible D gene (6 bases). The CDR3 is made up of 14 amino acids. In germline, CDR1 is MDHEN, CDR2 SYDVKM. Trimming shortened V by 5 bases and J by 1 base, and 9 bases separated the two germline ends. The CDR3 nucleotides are TGTGCCAGCAGTGGGGCGGGGTCCTACAATGAGCAGTTCTTC. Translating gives CASSGAGSYNEQFF.

The CDR3 protein is CASSLGPTTSGYEQYF. The CDR3 DNA reads TGCGCCAGCAGCTTGGGCCCTACTACTAGTGGCTACGAGCAGTACTTC. The rearrangement links TRBV5-1 to TRBJ2-7, with D perhaps matching TRBD2 (5 bases). Germline V gives CDR1 SGHRS, CDR2 YFSETQ. This CDR3 region has 16 residues. Trimming removed 0 bases from V and 3 bases from J, with 16 bases in between. The full variable domain, its missing parts supplied by reference TRBV5-1 and TRBJ2-7, is KAGVTQTPRYLIKTRGQQVTLSCSPISGHRSVSWYQQTPGQGLQFLFEYFSETQRNKGNFPGRFSGRQFSNSRSEMNVSTLELGDSALYLCASSLGPTTSGYEQYFGPGTRLTVT.

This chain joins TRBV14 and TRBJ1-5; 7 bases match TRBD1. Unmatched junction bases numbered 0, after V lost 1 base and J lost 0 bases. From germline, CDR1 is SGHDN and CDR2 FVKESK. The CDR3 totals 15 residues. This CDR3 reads CASSQGTGSNQPQHF. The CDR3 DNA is TGTGCCAGCAGCCAAGGGACAGGTAGCAATCAGCCCCAGCATTTT.

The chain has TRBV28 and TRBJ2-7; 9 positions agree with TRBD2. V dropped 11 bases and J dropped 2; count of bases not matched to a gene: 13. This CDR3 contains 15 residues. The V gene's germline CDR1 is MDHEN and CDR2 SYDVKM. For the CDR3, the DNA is TGTGCCGGCCAAGGGGCGCGGGAGGGAGCCTACGAGCAGTACTTC. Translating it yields CAGQGAREGAYEQYF.

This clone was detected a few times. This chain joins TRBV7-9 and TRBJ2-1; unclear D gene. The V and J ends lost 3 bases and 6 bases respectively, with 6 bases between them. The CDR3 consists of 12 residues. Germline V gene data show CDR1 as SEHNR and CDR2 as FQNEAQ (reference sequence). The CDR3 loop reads CASSFRGNEQFF. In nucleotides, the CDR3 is TGTGCCAGCAGCTTTAGAGGCAATGAGCAGTTCTTC.

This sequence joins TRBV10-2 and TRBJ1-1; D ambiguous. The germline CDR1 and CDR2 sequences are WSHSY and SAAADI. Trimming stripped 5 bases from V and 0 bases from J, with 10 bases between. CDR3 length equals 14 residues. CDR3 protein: CASSIGQLNTEAFF. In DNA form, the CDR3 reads TGCGCCAGCAGTATTGGGCAGCTGAACACTGAAGCTTTCTTT.